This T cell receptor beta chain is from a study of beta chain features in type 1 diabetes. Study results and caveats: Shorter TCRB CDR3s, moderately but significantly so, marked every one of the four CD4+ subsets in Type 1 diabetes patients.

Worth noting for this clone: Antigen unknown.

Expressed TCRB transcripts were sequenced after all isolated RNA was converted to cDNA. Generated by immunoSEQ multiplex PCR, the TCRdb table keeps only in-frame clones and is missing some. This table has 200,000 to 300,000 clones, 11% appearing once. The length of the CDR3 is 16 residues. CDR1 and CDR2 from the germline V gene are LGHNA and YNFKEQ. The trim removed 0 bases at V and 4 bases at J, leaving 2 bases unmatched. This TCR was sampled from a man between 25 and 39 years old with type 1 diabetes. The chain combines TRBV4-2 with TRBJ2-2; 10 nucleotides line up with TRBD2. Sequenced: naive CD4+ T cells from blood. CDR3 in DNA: TGTGCCAGCAGCCAAGAAGCGGGGGGGTCCACCGGGGAGCTGTTTTTT. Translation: CASSQEAGGSTGELFF.